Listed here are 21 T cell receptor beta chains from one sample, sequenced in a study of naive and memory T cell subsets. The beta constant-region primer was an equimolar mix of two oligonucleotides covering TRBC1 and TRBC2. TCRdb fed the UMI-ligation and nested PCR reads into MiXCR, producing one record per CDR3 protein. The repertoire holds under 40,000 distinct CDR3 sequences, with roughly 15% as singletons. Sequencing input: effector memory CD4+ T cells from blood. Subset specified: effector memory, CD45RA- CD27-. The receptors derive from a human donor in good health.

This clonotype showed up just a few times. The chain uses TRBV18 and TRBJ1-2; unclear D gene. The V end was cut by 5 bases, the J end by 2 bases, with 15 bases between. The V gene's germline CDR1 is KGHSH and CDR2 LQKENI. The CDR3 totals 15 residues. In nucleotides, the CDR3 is TGTGCCAGCTCAACCGAGGGCTGGAGGAACTATGGCTACACCTTC. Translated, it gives CASSTEGWRNYGYTF. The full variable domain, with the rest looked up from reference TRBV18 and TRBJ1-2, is NAGVMQNPRHLVRRRGQEARLRCSPMKGHSHVYWYRQLPEEGLKFMVYLQKENIIDESGMPKERFSAEFPKEGPSILRIQQVVRGDSAAYFCASSTEGWRNYGYTFGSGTRLTVV.

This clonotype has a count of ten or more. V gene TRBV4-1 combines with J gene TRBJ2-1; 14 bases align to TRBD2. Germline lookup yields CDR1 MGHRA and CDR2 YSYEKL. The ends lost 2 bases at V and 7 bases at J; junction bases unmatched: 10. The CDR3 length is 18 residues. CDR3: CASSQRLAGGFVGNEQFF. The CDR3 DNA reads TGCGCCAGCAGCCAACGACTAGCGGGAGGGTTCGTTGGGAATGAGCAGTTCTTC.

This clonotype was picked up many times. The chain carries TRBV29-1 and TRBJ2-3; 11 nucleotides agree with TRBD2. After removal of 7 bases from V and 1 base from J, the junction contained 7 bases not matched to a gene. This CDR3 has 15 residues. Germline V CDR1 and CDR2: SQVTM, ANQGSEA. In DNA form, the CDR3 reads TGCAGCGCTTCGAGACTAGCGGGACGCACAGATACGCAGTATTTT. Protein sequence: CSASRLAGRTDTQYF.

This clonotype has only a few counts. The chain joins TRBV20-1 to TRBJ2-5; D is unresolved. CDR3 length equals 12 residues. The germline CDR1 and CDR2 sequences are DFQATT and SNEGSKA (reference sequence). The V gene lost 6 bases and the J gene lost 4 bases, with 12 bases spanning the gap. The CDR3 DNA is TGCAGTGCGGAACAAACCGGAGAGACCCAGTACTTC. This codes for CSAEQTGETQYF.

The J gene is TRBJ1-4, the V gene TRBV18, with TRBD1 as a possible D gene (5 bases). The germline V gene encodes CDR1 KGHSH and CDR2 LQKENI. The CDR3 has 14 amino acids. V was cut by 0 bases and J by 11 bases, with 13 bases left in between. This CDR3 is CASSPPETGGKLFF. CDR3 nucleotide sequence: TGTGCCAGCTCACCACCGGAAACTGGGGGGAAACTGTTTTTT. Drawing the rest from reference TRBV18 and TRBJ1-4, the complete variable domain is NAGVMQNPRHLVRRRGQEARLRCSPMKGHSHVYWYRQLPEEGLKFMVYLQKENIIDESGMPKERFSAEFPKEGPSILRIQQVVRGDSAAYFCASSPPETGGKLFFGSGTQLSVL.

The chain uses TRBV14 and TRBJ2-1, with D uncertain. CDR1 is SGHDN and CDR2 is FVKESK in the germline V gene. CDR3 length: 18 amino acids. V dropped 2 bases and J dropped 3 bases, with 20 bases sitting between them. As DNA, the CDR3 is TGTGCCAGCAGCCAACTCCGAACCGGGCTTTTAAGCTACAATGAGCAGTTCTTC. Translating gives CASSQLRTGLLSYNEQFF. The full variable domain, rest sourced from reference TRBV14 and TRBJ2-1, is EAGVTQFPSHSVIEKGQTVTLRCDPISGHDNLYWYRRVMGKEIKFLLHFVKESKQDESGMPNNRFLAERTGGTYSTLKVQPAELEDSGVYFCASSQLRTGLLSYNEQFFGPGTRLTVL.

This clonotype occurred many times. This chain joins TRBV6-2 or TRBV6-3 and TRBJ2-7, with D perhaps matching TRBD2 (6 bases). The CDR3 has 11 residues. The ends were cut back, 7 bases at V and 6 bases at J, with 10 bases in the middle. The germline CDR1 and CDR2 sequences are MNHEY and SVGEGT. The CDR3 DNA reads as TGTGCCAGCACCAACGGGGGCGAGCAGTACTTC. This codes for CASTNGGEQYF.

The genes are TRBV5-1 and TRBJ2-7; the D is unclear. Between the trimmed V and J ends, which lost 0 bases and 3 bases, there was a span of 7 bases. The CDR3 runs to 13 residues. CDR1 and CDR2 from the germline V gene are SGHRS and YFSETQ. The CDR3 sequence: CASSLGGYYEQYF. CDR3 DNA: TGCGCCAGCAGCTTGGGGGGTTACTACGAGCAGTACTTC.

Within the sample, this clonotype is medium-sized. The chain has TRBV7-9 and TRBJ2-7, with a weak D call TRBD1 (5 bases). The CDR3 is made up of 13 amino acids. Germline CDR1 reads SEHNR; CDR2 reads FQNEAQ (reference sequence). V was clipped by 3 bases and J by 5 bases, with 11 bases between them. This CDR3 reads CASSLAGWDEQYF. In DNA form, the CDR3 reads TGTGCCAGCAGCTTGGCAGGGTGGGACGAGCAGTACTTC.

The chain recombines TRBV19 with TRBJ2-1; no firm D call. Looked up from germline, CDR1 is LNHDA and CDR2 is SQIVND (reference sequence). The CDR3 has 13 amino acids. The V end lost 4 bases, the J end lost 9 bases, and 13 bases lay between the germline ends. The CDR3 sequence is CASSSNRVIEQFF. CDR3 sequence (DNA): TGTGCCAGTAGTAGCAATAGAGTCATTGAGCAGTTCTTC.

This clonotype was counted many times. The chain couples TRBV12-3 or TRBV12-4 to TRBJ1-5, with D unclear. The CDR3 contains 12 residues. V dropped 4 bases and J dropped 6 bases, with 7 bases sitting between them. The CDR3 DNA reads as TGTGCCAGCAGTTGGGATAGTCAGCCCCAGCATTTT. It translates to CASSWDSQPQHF.

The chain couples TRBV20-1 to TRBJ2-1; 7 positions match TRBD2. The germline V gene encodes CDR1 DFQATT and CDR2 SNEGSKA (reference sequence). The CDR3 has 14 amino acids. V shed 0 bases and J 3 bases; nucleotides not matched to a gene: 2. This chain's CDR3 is CSARDSGFYNEQFF. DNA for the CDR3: TGCAGTGCTAGAGATAGCGGGTTCTACAATGAGCAGTTCTTC.

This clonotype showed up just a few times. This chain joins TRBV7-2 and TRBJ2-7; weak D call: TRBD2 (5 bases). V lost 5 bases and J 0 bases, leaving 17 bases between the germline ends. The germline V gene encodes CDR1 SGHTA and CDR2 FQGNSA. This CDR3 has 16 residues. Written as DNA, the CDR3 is TGTGCCAGCAGCAAGTCTGCGAGCGGATTCTCCTACGAGCAGTACTTC. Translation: CASSKSASGFSYEQYF.

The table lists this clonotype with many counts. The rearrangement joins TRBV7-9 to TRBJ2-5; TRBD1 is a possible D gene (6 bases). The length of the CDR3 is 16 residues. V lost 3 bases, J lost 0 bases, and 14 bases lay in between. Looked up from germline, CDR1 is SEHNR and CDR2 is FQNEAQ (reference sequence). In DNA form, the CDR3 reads TGTGCCAGCAGCTTGGGGGCACGTACGTACCAAGAGACCCAGTACTTC. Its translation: CASSLGARTYQETQYF.

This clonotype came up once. The CDR3 loop is CASSPDRGYGYTF. The DNA of the CDR3 is TGTGCCAGCAGCCCGGACAGGGGTTATGGCTACACCTTC. The chain uses TRBV11-2 and TRBJ1-2; TRBD1 matches 9 bases. CDR3 length equals 13 residues. Trimming took 5 bases from V and 5 from J; bases not matched to a gene: 3. Germline CDR1 is SGHAT and CDR2 is FQNNGV.

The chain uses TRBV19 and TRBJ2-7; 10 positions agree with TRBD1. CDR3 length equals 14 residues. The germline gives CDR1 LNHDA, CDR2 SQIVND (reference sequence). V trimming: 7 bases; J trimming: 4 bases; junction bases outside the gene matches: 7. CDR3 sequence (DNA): TGTGCCAGTAATTCCAGACAGGGGGCTTACGAGCAGTACTTC. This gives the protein CASNSRQGAYEQYF. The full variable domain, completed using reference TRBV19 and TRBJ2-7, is DGGITQSPKYLFRKEGQNVTLSCEQNLNHDAMYWYRQDPGQGLRLIYYSQIVNDFQKGDIAEGYSVSREKKESFPLTVTSAQKNPTAFYLCASNSRQGAYEQYFGPGTRLTVT.

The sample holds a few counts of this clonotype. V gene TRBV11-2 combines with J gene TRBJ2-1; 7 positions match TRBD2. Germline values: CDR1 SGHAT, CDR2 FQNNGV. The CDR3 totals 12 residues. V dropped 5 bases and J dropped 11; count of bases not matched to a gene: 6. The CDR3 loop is CASSPAGQKQFF. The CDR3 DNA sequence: TGTGCCAGCAGCCCAGCGGGGCAGAAGCAGTTCTTC.

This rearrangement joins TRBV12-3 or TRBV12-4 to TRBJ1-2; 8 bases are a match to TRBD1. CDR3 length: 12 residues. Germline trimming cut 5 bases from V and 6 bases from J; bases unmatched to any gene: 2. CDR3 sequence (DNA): TGTGCCAGCAGTCCAGGGGGCAATGGCTACACCTTC. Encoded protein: CASSPGGNGYTF.

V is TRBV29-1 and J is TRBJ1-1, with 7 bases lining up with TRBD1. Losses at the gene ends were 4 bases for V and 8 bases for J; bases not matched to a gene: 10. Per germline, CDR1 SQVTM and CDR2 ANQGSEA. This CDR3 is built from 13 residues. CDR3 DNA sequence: TGCAGCGTTGCCAATACAGGGGAAGGAGAAGCTTTCTTT. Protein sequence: CSVANTGEGEAFF.

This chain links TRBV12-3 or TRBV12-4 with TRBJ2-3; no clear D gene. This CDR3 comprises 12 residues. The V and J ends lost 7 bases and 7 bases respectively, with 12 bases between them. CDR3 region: CASTPSTYTQYF. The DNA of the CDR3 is TGTGCCAGCACCCCTTCGACCTATACGCAGTATTTT.

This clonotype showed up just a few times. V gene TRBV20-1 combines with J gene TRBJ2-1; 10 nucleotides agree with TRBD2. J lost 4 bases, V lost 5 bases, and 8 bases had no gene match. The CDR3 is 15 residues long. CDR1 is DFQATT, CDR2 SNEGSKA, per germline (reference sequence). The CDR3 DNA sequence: TGCAGTGCTGGGGAAGGGACTAGCGTTTACAATGAGCAGTTCTTC. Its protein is CSAGEGTSVYNEQFF.